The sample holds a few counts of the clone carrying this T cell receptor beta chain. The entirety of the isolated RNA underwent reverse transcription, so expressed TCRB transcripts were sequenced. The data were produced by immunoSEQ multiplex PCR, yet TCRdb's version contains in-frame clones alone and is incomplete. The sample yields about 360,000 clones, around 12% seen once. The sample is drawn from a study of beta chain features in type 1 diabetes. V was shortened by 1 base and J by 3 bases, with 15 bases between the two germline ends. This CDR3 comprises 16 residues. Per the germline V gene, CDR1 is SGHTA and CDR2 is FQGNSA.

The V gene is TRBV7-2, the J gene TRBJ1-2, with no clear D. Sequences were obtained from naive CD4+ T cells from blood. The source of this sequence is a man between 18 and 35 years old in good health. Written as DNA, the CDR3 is TGTGCCAGCAGCTTAGTTTTTTCGGGTTCTTACTATGGCTACACCTTC. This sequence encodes CASSLVFSGSYYGYTF.